The rows below give T cell receptor beta chains drawn from one sample of a study of cytomegalovirus exposure and HLA in healthy donors. Using immunoSEQ multiplex PCR, the repertoire was profiled, and TCRdb retains in-frame clones only, with some absent. The sample has some 150,000 clones, more than 75% seen once; the top ten hold around a tenth. The sequencing input was PBMCs. The receptor set was obtained from a man between 18 and 29 years old in good health and CMV-seropositive. CDR3s leave out the opening cysteine and the closing phenylalanine or tryptophan. Each record gives: D gene, J gene, V gene, CDR3 protein. The D gene is left open where the match is weak.

>-|TRBJ1-1|TRBV5-6
ASSRGVGGVEAF
>TRBD2|TRBJ2-1|TRBV9
ASSPRSGSVYNEQF
>-|TRBJ2-5|TRBV7-9
ASSSQGAQTQY
>-|TRBJ1-2|TRBV4-2
ASSQDQYRGYT
>-|TRBJ1-1|TRBV14
ASSQEWGNTEAF
>TRBD1|TRBJ1-4|TRBV5-1
ASSLVPLQGTTNEKLF
>-|TRBJ1-2|TRBV7-9
ASSLLGVNYGYT
>TRBD2|TRBJ2-2|TRBV29-1
SVGSSGGITGELF
>-|TRBJ2-7|TRBV7-9
ASSPWTGSSYEQY
>-|TRBJ1-4|TRBV5-8
ASSRPGGGPTNEKLF
>TRBD1|TRBJ2-7|TRBV7-2
ASSLARTGYTYEQY
>-|TRBJ2-1|TRBV10-3
AIRLGQYNEQF
>-|TRBJ2-1|TRBV7-9
ASSPLGGSSYNEQF
>-|TRBJ2-7|TRBV4-1
ASSQDSAQVFYEQY
>-|TRBJ2-5|TRBV6-5
ASSYSTVETQY
>TRBD1|TRBJ2-4|TRBV14
ASSHSGGSKNIQY
>-|TRBJ1-2|TRBV27
ASSLFATYGYT
>-|TRBJ1-1|TRBV4-2
ASSQDGAGNTEAF
>TRBD1|TRBJ1-6|TRBV6-5
ASSYSDRGSPLH
>-|TRBJ2-3|TRBV5-4
ASSSGGASSTDTQY
>TRBD2|TRBJ2-3|TRBV18
ASSQVSGLEIGTDTQY
>-|TRBJ2-2|TRBV19
ASSIFGGQNTGELF
>-|TRBJ2-1|TRBV19
ASSTHQGGVPYNEQF
>TRBD1|TRBJ1-2|TRBV19
ASSITGTANYGYT
>-|TRBJ1-2|TRBV10-3
AISVQPANYGYT
>-|TRBJ2-3|TRBV9
ASSVGARRVASTDTQY
>-|TRBJ1-1|TRBV5-8
ASSLYSRVSEAF
>TRBD1|TRBJ2-5|TRBV7-8
ASSLVGRGPWETQY
>-|TRBJ1-1|TRBV5-8
ASSLVLTAEAF
>-|TRBJ2-7|TRBV19
ASSTFAGSTYEQY
>TRBD1|TRBJ2-3|TRBV5-1
ASSLQGVGTDTQY
>TRBD2|TRBJ2-1|TRBV5-1
ASSYGTSGGTDNEQF
>-|TRBJ2-7|TRBV18
ASSPRLTGPSGGYEQY
>TRBD1|TRBJ2-7|TRBV7-2
ASSLIWGTGGYEQY
>TRBD1|TRBJ2-3|TRBV27
ASSFLDREDTQY
>TRBD2|TRBJ2-5|TRBV9
ASSGTRDETQY
>-|TRBJ1-1|TRBV5-4
ASSANPMNTEAF
>-|TRBJ1-5|TRBV27
ASSPIGGGQPQH
>-|TRBJ2-5|TRBV9
ASSVARGSLGETQY
>-|TRBJ2-3|TRBV7-3
ASSMSQATDTQY
>-|TRBJ1-2|TRBV7-9
ASSPTLGAFHGYT
>-|TRBJ2-1|TRBV19
ASSMWGLNLEQF
>-|TRBJ2-7|TRBV5-5
ATGGTDSYEQY
>TRBD1|TRBJ1-1|TRBV5-4
ASSPQTGGIVTEAF
>-|TRBJ1-3|TRBV5-4
ASSFDLNSGNTIY
>-|TRBJ1-1|TRBV29-1
SVYRESGTEAF
>TRBD2|TRBJ2-7|TRBV19
ASTTSGLNEQY
>TRBD1|TRBJ2-1|TRBV6-4
ASRTGASSSEQF
>TRBD1|TRBJ1-6|TRBV9
ASSLGTGFNSPLH
>-|-|TRBV5-1
ASRLESYEQY
>TRBD2|TRBJ2-3|TRBV10-2
ASSDPNLAGGRTDTQY
>TRBD1|TRBJ1-3|TRBV6-4
ASSQGGHGNTIY
>-|TRBJ2-7|TRBV29-1
SVGTVSYEQY
>-|TRBJ2-5|TRBV4-3
ASSQAAGGTARETQY
>TRBD1|TRBJ1-4|TRBV4-2
ASSQDTGQPEKLF
>TRBD1|TRBJ1-6|TRBV5-1
ASSQRTGGSYNSPLH
>-|TRBJ1-6|TRBV30
AWSVPRSSYNSPLH
>TRBD1|TRBJ1-2|TRBV5-1
ASSLTGLNYGYT
>-|TRBJ1-2|TRBV7-9
SSSRGELGYT
>-|TRBJ1-1|TRBV5-4
ASSLERVGNTEAF